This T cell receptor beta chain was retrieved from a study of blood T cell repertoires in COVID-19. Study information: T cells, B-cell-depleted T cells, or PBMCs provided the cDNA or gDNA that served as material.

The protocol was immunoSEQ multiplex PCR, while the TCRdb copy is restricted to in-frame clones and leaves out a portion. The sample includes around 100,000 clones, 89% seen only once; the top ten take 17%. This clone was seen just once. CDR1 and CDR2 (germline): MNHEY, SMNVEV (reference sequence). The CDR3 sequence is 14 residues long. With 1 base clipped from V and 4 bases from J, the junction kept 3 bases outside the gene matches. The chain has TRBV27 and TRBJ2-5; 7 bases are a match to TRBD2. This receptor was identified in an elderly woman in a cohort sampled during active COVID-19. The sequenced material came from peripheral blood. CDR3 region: CASSLWAGVETQYF. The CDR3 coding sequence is TGTGCCAGCAGTTTATGGGCGGGAGTAGAGACCCAGTACTTC.